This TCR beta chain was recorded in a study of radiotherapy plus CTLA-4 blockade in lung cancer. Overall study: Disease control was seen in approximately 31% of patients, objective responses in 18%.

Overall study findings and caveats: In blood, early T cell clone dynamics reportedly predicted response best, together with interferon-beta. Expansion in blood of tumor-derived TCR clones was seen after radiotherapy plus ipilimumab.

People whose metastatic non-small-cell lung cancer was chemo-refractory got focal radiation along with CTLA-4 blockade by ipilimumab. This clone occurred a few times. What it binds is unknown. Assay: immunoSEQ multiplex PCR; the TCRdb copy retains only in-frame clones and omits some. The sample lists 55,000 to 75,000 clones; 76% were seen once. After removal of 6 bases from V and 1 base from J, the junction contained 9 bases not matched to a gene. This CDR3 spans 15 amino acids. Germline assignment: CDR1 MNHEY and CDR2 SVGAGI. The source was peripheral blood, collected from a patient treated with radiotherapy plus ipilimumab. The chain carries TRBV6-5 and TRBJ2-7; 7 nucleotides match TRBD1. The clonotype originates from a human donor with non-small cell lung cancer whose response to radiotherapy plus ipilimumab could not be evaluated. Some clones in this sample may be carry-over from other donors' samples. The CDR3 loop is CASSLRQGPSYEQYF. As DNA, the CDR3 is TGTGCCAGCAGCCTAAGACAGGGCCCATCCTACGAGCAGTACTTC.